Included here is one T cell receptor beta chain sequence, with context. The data are from a study of OX40 agonist ivuxolimab in advanced cancers. Trimming left V 0 bases short and J 0 bases short, with 11 bases between. The germline gives CDR1 SGHAT, CDR2 FQDESV (reference sequence). This CDR3 region has 16 residues. Libraries were prepared by immunoSEQ multiplex PCR; TCRdb keeps only in-frame clonotypes and omits some of them. The sample records about 53,000 clones, 80% to 90% being singletons. Sequenced here: CD4+ or CD8+ T cells sorted from blood, sampled in a trial of the OX40 agonist ivuxolimab. The V gene is TRBV11-1, the J gene TRBJ1-1; D ambiguous. The TCR sequence derives from an adult with an advanced solid tumor such as melanoma, head and neck, liver or kidney cancer. CDR3 sequence: CASSLAPWDVNTEAFF. DNA of the CDR3: TGTGCCAGCAGCTTAGCCCCTTGGGATGTGAACACTGAAGCTTTCTTT.